These T cell receptor beta chains were read from a single sample in a study of cytomegalovirus exposure and HLA in healthy donors. Repertoires were generated with immunoSEQ multiplex PCR, while TCRdb's copy carries only in-frame clones and drops some. The table has fewer than 250,000 clones, approximately 75% seen once. What was sequenced was PBMCs. The receptors were sampled from a man between 25 and 39 years old in good health and CMV-seropositive. Each CDR3 is given with its conserved first and last residue. The order of the fields is D gene, clone size, J gene, V gene, CDR3 DNA, CDR3 protein. D genes are given only for firm matches. Clone size is shown for a subset of rows, as once, few, many or a class of expanded clone.

D: TRBD1
size: NA
J: TRBJ2-6
V: TRBV2
DNA: TGTGCCAGCAGAGCCGGACAGGGCATATCTGGGGCCAACGTCCTGACTTTC
CDR3: CASRAGQGISGANVLTF

D: NA
size: NA
J: TRBJ1-3
V: TRBV5-6
DNA: TGTGCCAGCAGCCCGGTACAGGGCTCATCTGGAAACACCATATATTTT
CDR3: CASSPVQGSSGNTIYF

D: TRBD1
size: NA
J: TRBJ1-2
V: TRBV27
DNA: TGTGCCAGCAGAAGTCGGACAGGGGGCGGCGGCTACACCTTC
CDR3: CASRSRTGGGGYTF

D: NA
size: NA
J: TRBJ1-1
V: TRBV7-9
DNA: TGTGCCAGCAGGGTCAGGGAGAACACTGAAGCTTTCTTT
CDR3: CASRVRENTEAFF

D: TRBD1
size: NA
J: TRBJ2-5
V: TRBV7-9
DNA: TGTGCCAGCAGCTTGGCCCTGATGACAGGGAATAAAGAGACCCAGTACTTC
CDR3: CASSLALMTGNKETQYF

D: NA
size: NA
J: TRBJ1-4
V: TRBV2
DNA: TGTGCCAGCAGTGGGACAGCCGGAGGCGAAAAACTGTTTTTT
CDR3: CASSGTAGGEKLFF

D: TRBD2
size: NA
J: TRBJ2-1
V: TRBV11-2
DNA: TGTGCCAGCAGCTTGGCCGGACTAGCGGGAGGTAATGAGCAGTTCTTC
CDR3: CASSLAGLAGGNEQFF

D: TRBD1
size: NA
J: TRBJ1-1
V: TRBV5-5
DNA: TGTGCCAGCAGCTGGGGACAGGGGGTAAACACTGAAGCTTTCTTT
CDR3: CASSWGQGVNTEAFF

D: TRBD2
size: NA
J: TRBJ2-6
V: TRBV6-4
DNA: TGTGCCAGCAAGGGACTAGCGGACCTCTCTGGGGCCAACGTCCTGACTTTC
CDR3: CASKGLADLSGANVLTF

D: NA
size: few
J: TRBJ1-4
V: TRBV27
DNA: TGTGCCAGCAGTATAAGGGGGACTAATGAAAAACTGTTTTTT
CDR3: CASSIRGTNEKLFF